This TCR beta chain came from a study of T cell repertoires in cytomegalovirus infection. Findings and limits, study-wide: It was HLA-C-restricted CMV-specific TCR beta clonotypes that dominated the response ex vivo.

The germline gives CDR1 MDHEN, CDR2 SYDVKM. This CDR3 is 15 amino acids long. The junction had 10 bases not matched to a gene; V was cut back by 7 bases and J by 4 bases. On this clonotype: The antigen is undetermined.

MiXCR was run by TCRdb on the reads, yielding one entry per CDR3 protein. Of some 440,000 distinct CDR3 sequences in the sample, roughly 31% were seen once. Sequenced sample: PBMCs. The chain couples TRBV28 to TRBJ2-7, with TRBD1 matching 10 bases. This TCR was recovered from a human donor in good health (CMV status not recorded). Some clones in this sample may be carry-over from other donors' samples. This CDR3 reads CASTGTGTGVYEQYF. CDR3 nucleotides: TGTGCCAGCACGGGGACCGGGACAGGGGTTTACGAGCAGTACTTC.